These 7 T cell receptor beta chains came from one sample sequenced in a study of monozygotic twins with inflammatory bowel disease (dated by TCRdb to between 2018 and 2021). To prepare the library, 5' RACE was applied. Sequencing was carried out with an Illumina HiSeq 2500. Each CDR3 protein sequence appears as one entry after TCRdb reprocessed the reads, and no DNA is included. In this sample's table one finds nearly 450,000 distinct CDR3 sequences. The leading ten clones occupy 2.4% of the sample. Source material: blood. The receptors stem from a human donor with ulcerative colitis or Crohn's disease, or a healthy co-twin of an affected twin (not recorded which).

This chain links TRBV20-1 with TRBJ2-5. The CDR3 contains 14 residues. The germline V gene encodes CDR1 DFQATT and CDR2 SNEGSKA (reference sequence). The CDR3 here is CSASSRRGQETQYF.

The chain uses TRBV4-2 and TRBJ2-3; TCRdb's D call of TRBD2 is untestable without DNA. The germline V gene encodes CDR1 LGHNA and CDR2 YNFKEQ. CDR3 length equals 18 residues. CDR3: CASSQDLLAGGPTDTQYF.

The CDR3 reads CASSKMTSGSVGNTGELFF. This sequence joins TRBV19 and TRBJ2-2; TCRdb picks TRBD2, but there is no DNA to check that call. From germline, CDR1 is LNHDA and CDR2 SQIVND (reference sequence). The CDR3 has 19 residues.

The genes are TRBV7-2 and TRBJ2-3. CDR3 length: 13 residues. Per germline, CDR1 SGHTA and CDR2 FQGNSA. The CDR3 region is CASSLEMTDTQYF.

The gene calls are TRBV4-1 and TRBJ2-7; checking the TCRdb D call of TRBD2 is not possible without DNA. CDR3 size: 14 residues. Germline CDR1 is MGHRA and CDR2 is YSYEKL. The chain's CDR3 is CASSQGDFTYEQYF.

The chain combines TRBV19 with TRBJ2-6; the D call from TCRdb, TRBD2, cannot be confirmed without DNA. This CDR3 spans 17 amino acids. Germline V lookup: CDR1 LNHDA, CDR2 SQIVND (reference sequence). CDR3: CASSGSPLLAGANVLTF.

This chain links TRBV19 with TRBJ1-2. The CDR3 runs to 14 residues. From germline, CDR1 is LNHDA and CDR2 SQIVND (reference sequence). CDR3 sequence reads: CASSPWTPTPGYTF.